This TCR beta chain was recovered during a study of blood T cell repertoires in COVID-19. Background on the study: The cDNA or gDNA used as material had been derived from T cells, B-cell-depleted T cells, or PBMCs.

Germline lookup yields CDR1 SGDLS and CDR2 YYNGEE. V dropped 2 bases and J dropped 2 bases, with 8 bases sitting between them. There are 14 residues in the CDR3. How the authors handled the data: Estimated nucleated cell counts came from reference gene primer amplification. Some clones are missing from TCRdb's copy, which holds only in-frame ones; the method was immunoSEQ multiplex PCR. V and J calls and clone size are copied from that table; D and trimming were computed from the DNA. This sample has around 180,000 clones, with 88% found just once. What was sequenced was peripheral blood. This sequence joins TRBV9 and TRBJ2-1; TRBD2 might be the D (5 bases). The sequence came from a human donor in a cohort sampled during active COVID-19. This CDR3 reads CASSVSGPYNEQFF. CDR3 nucleotide sequence: TGTGCCAGCAGCGTGAGCGGCCCCTACAATGAGCAGTTCTTC.